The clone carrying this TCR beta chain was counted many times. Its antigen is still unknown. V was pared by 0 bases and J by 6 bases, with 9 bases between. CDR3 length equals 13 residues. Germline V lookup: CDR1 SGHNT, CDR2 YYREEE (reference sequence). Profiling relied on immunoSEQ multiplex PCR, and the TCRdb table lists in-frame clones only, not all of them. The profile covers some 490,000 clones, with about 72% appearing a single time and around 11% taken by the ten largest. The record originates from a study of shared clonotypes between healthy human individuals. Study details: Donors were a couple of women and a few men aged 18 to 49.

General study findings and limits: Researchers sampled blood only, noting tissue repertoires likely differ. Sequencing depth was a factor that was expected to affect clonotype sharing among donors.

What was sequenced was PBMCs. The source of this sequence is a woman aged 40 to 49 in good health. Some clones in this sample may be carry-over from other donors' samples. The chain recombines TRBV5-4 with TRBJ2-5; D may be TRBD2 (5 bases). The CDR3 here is CASSLETGKTQYF. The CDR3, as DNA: TGTGCCAGCAGCTTGGAAACGGGGAAGACCCAGTACTTC.